This T cell receptor (beta chain) was sequenced in a study of blood T cell repertoires in COVID-19. In the study overall: Material from acute and convalescent COVID-19 was sourced from the United States, Italy and Spain. In each case, the material was cDNA or gDNA derived from T cells, B-cell-depleted T cells, or PBMCs.

This CDR3 comprises 17 residues. Trimming removed 2 bases from V and 8 bases from J; junction bases left unmatched: 10. Germline values: CDR1 MNHNS, CDR2 SASEGT. Per the original data handling: The assay estimated nucleated cells by amplifying reference gene primers. The table came from immunoSEQ multiplex PCR; TCRdb's copy has only in-frame clones and leaves some out. V and J calls and clone size come straight from that table; D and trimming were deduced from the DNA. Here the sample spans about 230,000 clones, roughly 88% being singletons. The TCR originated in a woman in her 40s who had recovered from COVID-19. The sequenced sample consisted of peripheral blood. The gene calls are TRBV6-1 and TRBJ2-1; TRBD2 agrees at 12 bases. CDR3 nucleotides: TGTGCCAGCAGTGAACTGGCCGTGGCTAGCGGGGGGGATGAGCAGTTCTTC. Its protein product is CASSELAVASGGDEQFF.